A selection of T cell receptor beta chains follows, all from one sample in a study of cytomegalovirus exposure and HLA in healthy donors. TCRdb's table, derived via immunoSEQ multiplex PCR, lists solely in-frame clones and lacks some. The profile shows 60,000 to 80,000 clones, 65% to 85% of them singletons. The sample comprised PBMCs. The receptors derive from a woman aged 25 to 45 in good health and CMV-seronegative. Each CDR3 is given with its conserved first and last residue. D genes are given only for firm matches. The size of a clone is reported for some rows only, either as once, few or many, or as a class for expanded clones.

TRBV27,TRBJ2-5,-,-,CASSPPSGQGETQYF,TGTGCCAGCAGTCCCCCTTCGGGTCAGGGAGAGACCCAGTACTTC
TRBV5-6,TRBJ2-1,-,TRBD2,CASSLRTSGIRSMNEQFF,TGTGCCAGCAGCTTGAGGACTAGCGGGATTCGGTCGATGAATGAGCAGTTCTTC
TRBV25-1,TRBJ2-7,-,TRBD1,CASSETEIENRGVDEQYF,TGTGCCAGCAGTGAGACCGAAATCGAAAACAGGGGAGTGGACGAGCAGTACTTC
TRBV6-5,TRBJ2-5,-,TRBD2,CASSYSLAVQETQYF,TGTGCCAGCAGTTACTCACTAGCGGTACAAGAGACCCAGTACTTC
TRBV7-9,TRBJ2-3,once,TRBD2,CASSSSGTSQYF,TGTGCCAGCAGCTCATCCGGGACTAGTCAGTATTTT
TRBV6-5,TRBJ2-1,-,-,CASSYLTGLDEQFF,TGTGCCAGCAGTTACTTAACCGGGTTGGATGAGCAGTTCTTC
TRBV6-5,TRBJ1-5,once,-,CASRGRANSNQPQHF,TGTGCCAGCAGGGGCAGGGCGAATAGCAATCAGCCCCAGCATTTT
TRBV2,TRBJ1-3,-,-,CASSEAGLYTIYF,TGTGCCAGCAGTGAAGCCGGGTTGTACACCATATATTTT
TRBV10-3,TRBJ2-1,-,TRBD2,CAISEVRLAGGQFNEQFF,TGTGCCATCAGTGAGGTCAGACTAGCGGGAGGGCAATTTAATGAGCAGTTCTTC
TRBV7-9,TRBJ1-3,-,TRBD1,CSSSSSGTGGNTIYF,TGTTCCAGCAGCAGCTCCGGGACAGGGGGCAACACCATATATTTT
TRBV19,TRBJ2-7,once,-,CASSQDRKQYF,TGTGCCAGTAGTCAGGACAGAAAGCAGTACTTC
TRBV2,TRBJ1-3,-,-,CASSPGGAGNTIYF,TGTGCCAGCAGCCCGGGAGGAGCAGGAAACACCATATATTTT
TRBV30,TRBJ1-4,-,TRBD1,CACRGSGQNEKLFF,TGTGCCTGCCGTGGATCGGGACAGAATGAAAAACTGTTTTTT
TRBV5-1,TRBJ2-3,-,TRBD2,CASSLGTSDTDTQYF,TGCGCCAGCAGCTTGGGGACTAGCGACACAGATACGCAGTATTTT
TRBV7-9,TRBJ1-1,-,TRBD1,CASSRRTGEGDTEAFF,TGTGCCAGCAGCCGACGGACAGGGGAGGGGGACACTGAAGCTTTCTTT
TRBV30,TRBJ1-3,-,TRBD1,CAWSPRGAGNTIYF,TGTGCCTGGAGTCCCAGGGGGGCTGGAAACACCATATATTTT
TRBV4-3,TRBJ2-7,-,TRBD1,CASSYGQGYEQYF,TGCGCCAGCAGCTATGGACAGGGCTACGAGCAGTACTTC
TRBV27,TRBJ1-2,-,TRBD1,CASRRQGENGYTF,TGTGCCAGCAGAAGACAGGGTGAGAATGGCTACACCTTC
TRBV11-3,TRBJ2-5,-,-,CASRTTPQETQYF,TGTGCCAGCAGGACAACTCCTCAAGAGACCCAGTACTTC
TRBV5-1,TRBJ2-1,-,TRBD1,CASTNRQGPNEQFF,TGCGCCAGCACCAATCGACAGGGTCCCAATGAGCAGTTCTTC
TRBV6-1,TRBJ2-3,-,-,CASLVGGGRTDTQYF,TGTGCCAGCCTGGTTGGGGGCGGGAGAACAGATACGCAGTATTTT
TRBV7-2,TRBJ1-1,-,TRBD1,CASSSPGVKGATEAFF,TGTGCCAGCAGCTCCCCGGGGGTCAAGGGGGCCACTGAAGCTTTCTTT
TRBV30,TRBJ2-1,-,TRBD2,CASREGSGAYNEQFF,TGTGCCTCCCGGGAGGGTAGCGGGGCCTACAATGAGCAGTTCTTC
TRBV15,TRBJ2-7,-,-,CATSRDVPGDGYEQYF,TGTGCCACCAGCAGAGATGTCCCCGGGGATGGGTACGAGCAGTACTTC
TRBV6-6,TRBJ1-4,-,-,CASSFRINEKLFF,TGTGCCAGCAGTTTCAGAATCAATGAAAAACTGTTTTTT
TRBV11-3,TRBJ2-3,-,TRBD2,CASSRGDFLSTDTQYF,TGTGCCAGCAGCCGGGGGGACTTCCTTAGCACAGATACGCAGTATTTT
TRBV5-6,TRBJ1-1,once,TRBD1,CASSVGQVNFEAFF,TGTGCCAGCAGCGTGGGACAGGTGAATTTTGAAGCTTTCTTT
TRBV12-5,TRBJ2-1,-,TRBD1,CASGLHLTGLQEQFF,TGTGCTAGTGGTTTGCACCTGACAGGGTTACAGGAGCAGTTCTTC
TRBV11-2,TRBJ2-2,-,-,CASSTTFRFSGELFF,TGTGCCAGCAGCACCACGTTCAGGTTTTCCGGGGAGCTGTTTTTT
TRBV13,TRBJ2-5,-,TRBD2,CASTSWTSGKETQYF,TGTGCCAGCACCTCTTGGACTAGCGGGAAAGAGACCCAGTACTTC
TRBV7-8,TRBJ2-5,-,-,CASILGAEETQYF,TGTGCCAGCATCCTGGGGGCCGAAGAGACCCAGTACTTC
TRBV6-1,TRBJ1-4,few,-,CASTTSTNEKLFF,TGTGCCAGCACCACATCAACTAATGAAAAACTGTTTTTT
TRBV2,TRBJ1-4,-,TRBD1,CASRDSGTGDEKLFF,TGTGCCAGCAGAGATAGTGGGACAGGGGATGAAAAACTGTTTTTT
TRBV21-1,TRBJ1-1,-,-,CASRSLRRGAFF,TGTGCCAGCAGATCGCTTCGGAGAGGGGCTTTCTTT
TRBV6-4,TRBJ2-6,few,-,CASSPENSGANVLTF,TGTGCCAGCAGTCCAGAAAACTCTGGGGCCAACGTCCTGACTTTC
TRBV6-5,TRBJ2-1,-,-,CASTLLNEQFF,TGTGCCAGCACCCTACTCAATGAGCAGTTCTTC
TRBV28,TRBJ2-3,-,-,CASFSEPGTDTQYF,TGTGCCAGCTTCTCGGAGCCTGGCACAGATACGCAGTATTTT
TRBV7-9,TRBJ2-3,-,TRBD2,CASSTSGGFTDTQYF,TGTGCCAGCAGTACTAGCGGGGGATTCACAGATACGCAGTATTTT